These T cell receptor beta chains were read from a single sample in a study of blood T cell repertoires in COVID-19. The data were produced by immunoSEQ multiplex PCR, yet TCRdb's version contains in-frame clones alone and is incomplete. The sample has 95,000 to 120,000 clones, 85% seen once. The sample consisted of peripheral blood. All receptors come from a human donor in a cohort sampled during active COVID-19. CDR3s include the opening cysteine and the closing phenylalanine or tryptophan.

v_call,j_call,cdr3_aa
TRBV19,TRBJ1-6,CASTPQAGRGYNSPLHF
TRBV6-5,TRBJ1-1,CASSQGRAEAFF
TRBV7-2,TRBJ2-2,CASSLAPAGVVTGELFF
TRBV28,TRBJ1-3,CASSLQASGNTIYF
TRBV28,TRBJ1-6,CASSHGLQGESSPLHF
TRBV6-5,TRBJ1-2,CASSYSGVNYGYTF
TRBV18,TRBJ2-1,CASSLALTSVRQFF
TRBV7-2,TRBJ2-3,CASSMTGTSATDTQYF
TRBV5-1,TRBJ1-3,CASSQGAGGNTIYF
TRBV6-2/TRBV6-3,TRBJ2-3,CASSYGSTGQRHTQYF
TRBV5-4,TRBJ2-7,CASSLSRVTGSEQYF